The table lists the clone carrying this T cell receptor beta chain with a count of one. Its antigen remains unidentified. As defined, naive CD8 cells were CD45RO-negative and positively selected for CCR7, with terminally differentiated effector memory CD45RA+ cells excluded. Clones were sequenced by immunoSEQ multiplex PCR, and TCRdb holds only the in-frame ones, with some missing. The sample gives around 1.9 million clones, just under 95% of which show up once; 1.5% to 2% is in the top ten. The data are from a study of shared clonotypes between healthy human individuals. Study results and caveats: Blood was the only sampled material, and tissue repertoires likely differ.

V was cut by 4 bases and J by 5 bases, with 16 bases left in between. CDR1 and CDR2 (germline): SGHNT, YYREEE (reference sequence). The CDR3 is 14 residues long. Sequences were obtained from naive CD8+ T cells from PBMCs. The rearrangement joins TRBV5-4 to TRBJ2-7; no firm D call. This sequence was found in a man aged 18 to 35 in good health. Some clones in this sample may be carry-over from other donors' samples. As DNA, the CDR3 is TGTGCCAGCAGCCTAGGCCCGCCGGCCGACGAGCAGTACTTC. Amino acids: CASSLGPPADEQYF.